The clone carrying this T cell receptor beta chain was observed a few times. The antigen remains unidentified. The record originates from a study of T cell repertoires in cytomegalovirus infection. CDR3 length equals 13 residues. CDR1 LNHDA and CDR2 SQIVND come from the germline V gene (reference sequence). With 7 bases clipped from V and 6 bases from J, the junction kept 8 bases outside the gene matches. TCRdb fed the reads into MiXCR, producing one record per CDR3 protein. The sample holds about 360,000 distinct CDR3 sequences, 34% seen once. Material: cultured PBMCs, obtained from culture after CMV antigen stimulation. This TCR derives from a human donor in good health (CMV status not recorded). Some clones in this sample may be carry-over from other donors' samples. The chain uses TRBV19 and TRBJ1-2; TRBD1 matches at 7 bases. The CDR3 sequence is CASTTDREHGYTF. The CDR3 region has the DNA TGTGCCAGTACCACCGACAGGGAACATGGCTACACCTTC.